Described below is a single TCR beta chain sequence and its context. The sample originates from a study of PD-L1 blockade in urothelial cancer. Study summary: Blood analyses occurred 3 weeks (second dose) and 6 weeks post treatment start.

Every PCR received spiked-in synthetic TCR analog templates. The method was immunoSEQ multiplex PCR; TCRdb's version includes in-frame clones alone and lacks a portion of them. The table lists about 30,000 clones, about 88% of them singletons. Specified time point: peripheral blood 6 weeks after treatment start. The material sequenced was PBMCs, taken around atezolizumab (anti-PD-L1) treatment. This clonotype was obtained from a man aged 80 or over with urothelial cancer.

The CDR3 protein is CASSARRAGGAYEQYF. As DNA, the CDR3 is TGTGCCAGTAGCGCCCGCCGAGCGGGAGGTGCCTACGAGCAGTACTTC. J is TRBJ2-7 and V is TRBV19; the match to TRBD2 covers 9 bases. This CDR3 comprises 16 residues. V lost 6 bases to trimming and J lost 2 bases; unmatched junction nucleotides: 11. Per the germline V gene, CDR1 is LNHDA and CDR2 is SQIVND (reference sequence).